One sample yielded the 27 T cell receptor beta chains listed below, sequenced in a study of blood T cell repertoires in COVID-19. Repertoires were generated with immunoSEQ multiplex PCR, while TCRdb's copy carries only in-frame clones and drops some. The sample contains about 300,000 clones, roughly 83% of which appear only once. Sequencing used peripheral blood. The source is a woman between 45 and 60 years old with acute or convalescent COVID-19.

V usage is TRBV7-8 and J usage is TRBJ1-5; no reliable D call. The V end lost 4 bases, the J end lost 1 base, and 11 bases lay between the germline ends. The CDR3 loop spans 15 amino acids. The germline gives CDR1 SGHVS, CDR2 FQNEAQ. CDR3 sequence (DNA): TGTGCCAGCAGCTCCCTCGCGGGGAGCAATCAGCCCCAGCATTTT. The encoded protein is CASSSLAGSNQPQHF.

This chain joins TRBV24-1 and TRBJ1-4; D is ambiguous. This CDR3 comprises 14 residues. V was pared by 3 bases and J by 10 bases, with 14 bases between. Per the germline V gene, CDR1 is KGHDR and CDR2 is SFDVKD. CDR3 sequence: CATSDPEGRGKLFF. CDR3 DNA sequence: TGTGCCACCAGTGATCCAGAGGGCCGGGGAAAACTGTTTTTT.

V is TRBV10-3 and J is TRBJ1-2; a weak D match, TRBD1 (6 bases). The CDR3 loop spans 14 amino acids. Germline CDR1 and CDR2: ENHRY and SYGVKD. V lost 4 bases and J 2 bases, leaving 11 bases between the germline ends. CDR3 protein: CAISVRQGNYGYTF. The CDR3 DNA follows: TGTGCCATCAGTGTACGGCAGGGGAACTATGGCTACACCTTC.

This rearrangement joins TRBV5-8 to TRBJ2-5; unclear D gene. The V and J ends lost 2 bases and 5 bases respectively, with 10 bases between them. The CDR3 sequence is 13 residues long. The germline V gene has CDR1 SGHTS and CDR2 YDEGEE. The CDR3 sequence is CASSFRSPETQYF. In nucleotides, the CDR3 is TGTGCCAGCAGCTTTAGGAGCCCGGAGACCCAGTACTTC. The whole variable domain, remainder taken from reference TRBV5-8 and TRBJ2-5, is EAGVTQSPTHLIKTRGQQATLRCSPISGHTSVYWYQQALGLGLQFLLWYDEGEERNRGNFPPRFSGRQFPNYSSELNVNALELEDSALYLCASSFRSPETQYFGPGTRLLVL.

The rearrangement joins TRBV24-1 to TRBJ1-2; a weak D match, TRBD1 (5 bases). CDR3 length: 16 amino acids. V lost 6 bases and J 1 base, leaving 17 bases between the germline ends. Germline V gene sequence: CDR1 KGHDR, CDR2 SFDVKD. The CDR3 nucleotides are TGTGCCACCAGTCCTTCGACAGCGGAGGGTAACTATGGCTACACCTTC. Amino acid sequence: CATSPSTAEGNYGYTF.

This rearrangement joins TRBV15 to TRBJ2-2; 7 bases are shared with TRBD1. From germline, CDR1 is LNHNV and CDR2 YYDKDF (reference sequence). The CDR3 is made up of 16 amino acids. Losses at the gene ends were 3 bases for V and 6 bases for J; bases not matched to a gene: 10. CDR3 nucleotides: TGTGCCACCAGCAGTTTGACAGGGATGGTTTCCGGGGAGCTGTTTTTT. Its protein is CATSSLTGMVSGELFF.

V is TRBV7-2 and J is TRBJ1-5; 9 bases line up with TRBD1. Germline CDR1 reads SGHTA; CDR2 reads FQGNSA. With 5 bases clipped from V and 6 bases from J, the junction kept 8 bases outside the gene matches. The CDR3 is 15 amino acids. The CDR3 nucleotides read TGTGCCAGCAGCGCGGAGGGACAGGGCACTCAGCCCCAGCATTTT. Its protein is CASSAEGQGTQPQHF.

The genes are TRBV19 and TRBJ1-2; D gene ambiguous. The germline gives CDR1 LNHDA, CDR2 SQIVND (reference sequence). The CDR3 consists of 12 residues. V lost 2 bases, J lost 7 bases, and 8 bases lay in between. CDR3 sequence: CASSITGSGYTF. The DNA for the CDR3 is TGTGCCAGTAGTATAACGGGGTCTGGCTACACCTTC.

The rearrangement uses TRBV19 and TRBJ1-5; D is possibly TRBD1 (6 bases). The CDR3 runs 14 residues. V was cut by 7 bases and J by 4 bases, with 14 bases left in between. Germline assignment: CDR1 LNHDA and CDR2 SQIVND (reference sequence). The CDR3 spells CASKGTQSNQPQHF. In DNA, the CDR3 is TGTGCCAGTAAGGGGACACAGTCAAATCAGCCCCAGCATTTT.

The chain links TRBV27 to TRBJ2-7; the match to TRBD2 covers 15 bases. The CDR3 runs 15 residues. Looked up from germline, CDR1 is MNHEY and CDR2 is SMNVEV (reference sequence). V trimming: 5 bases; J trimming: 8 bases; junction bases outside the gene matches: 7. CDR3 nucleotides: TGTGCCAGCAGTCCCTGGACTAGCGGGAGGGCCAAGCAGTACTTC. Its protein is CASSPWTSGRAKQYF.

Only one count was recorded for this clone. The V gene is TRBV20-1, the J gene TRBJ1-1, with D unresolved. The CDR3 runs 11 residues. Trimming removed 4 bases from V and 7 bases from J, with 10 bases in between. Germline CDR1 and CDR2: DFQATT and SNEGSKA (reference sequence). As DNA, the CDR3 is TGCAGTGCTATCGACGGGAGTGAAGCTTTCTTT. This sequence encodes CSAIDGSEAFF.

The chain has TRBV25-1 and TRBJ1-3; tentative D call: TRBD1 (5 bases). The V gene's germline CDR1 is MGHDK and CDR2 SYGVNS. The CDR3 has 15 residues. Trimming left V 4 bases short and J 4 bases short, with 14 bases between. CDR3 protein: CASSAPGLLGNTIYF. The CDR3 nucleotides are TGTGCCAGCAGTGCCCCGGGACTGCTCGGAAACACCATATATTTT. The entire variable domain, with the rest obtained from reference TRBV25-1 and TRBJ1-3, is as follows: EADIYQTPRYLVIGTGKKITLECSQTMGHDKMYWYQQDPGMELHLIHYSYGVNSTEKGDLSSESTVSRIRTEHFPLTLESARPSHTSQYLCASSAPGLLGNTIYFGEGSWLTVV.

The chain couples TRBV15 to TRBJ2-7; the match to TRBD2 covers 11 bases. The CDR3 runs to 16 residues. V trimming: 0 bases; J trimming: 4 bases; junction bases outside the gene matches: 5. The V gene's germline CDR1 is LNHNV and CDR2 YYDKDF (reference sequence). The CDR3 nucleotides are TGTGCCACCAGCAGAGATGTGGCTAGCGGGAGGTACGAGCAGTACTTC. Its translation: CATSRDVASGRYEQYF.

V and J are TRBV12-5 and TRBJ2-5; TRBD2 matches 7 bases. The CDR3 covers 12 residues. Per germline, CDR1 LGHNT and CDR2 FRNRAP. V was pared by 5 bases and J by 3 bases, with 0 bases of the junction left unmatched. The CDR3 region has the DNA TGTGCTAGTGGTGGGGGGGAAGAGACCCAGTACTTC. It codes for CASGGGEETQYF.

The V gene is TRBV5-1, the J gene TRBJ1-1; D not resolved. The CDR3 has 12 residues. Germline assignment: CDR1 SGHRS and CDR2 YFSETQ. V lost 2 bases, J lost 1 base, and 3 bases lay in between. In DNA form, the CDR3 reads TGCGCCAGCAGCTTACAGAACACTGAAGCTTTCTTT. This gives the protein CASSLQNTEAFF.

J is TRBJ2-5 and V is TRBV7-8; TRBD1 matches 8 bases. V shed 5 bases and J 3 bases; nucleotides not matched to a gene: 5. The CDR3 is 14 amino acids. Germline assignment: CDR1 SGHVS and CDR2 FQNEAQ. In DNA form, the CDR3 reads TGTGCCAGCAGCCGAGACAGGGGCAAAGAGACCCAGTACTTC. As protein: CASSRDRGKETQYF.

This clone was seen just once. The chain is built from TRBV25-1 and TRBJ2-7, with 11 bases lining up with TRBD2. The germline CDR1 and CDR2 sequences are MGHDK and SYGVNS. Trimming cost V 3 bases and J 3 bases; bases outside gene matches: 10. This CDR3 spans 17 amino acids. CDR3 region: CASSEGGLADLHYEQYF. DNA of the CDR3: TGTGCCAGCAGTGAGGGGGGACTAGCGGACCTACACTACGAGCAGTACTTC.

The CDR3 DNA reads TGCAGCGTTGTTTCTAGCGGGATACCTGAGCAGTTCTTC. Encoded protein: CSVVSSGIPEQFF. The chain has TRBV29-1 and TRBJ2-1; 9 bases agree with TRBD2. The V segment lost 4 bases and the J segment 9 bases; nucleotides outside the gene matches: 7. Germline loops: CDR1 SQVTM, CDR2 ANQGSEA. This CDR3 is 13 amino acids long.

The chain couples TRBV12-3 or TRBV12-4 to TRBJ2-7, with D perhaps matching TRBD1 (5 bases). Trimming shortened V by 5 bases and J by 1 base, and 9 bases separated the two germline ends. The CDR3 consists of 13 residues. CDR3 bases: TGTGCCAGCAGTACGGACACTTCCTACGAGCAGTACTTC. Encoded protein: CASSTDTSYEQYF.

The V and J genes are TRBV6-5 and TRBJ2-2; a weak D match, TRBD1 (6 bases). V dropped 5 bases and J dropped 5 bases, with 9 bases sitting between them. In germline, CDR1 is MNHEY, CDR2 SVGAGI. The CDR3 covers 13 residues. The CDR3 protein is CASSTDRTGELFF. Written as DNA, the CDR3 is TGTGCCAGCAGTACTGACAGGACCGGGGAGCTGTTTTTT.

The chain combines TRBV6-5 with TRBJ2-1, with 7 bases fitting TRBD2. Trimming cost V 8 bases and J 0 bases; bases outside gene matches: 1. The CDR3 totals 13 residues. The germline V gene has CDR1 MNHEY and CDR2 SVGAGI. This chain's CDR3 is CASRGDSYNEQFF. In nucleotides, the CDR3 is TGTGCCAGCCGGGGGGACTCCTACAATGAGCAGTTCTTC.

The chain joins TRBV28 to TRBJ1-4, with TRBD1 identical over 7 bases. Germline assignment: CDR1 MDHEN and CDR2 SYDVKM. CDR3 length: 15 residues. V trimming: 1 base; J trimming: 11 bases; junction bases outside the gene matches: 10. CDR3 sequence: CASSLYGTVSGKLFF. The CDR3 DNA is TGTGCCAGCAGTTTATATGGGACAGTCTCAGGGAAACTGTTTTTT.

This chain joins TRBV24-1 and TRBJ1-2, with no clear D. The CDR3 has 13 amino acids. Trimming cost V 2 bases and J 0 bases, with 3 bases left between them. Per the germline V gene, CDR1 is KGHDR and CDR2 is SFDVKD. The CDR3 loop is CATSDSSNYGYTF. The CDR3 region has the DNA TGTGCCACCAGTGATTCTTCTAACTATGGCTACACCTTC.

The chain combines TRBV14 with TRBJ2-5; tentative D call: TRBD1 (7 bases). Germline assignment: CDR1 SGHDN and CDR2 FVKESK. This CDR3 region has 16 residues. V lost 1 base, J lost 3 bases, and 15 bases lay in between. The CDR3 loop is CASSQGWRGQKETQYF. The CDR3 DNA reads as TGTGCCAGCAGCCAAGGATGGAGGGGGCAGAAAGAGACCCAGTACTTC.

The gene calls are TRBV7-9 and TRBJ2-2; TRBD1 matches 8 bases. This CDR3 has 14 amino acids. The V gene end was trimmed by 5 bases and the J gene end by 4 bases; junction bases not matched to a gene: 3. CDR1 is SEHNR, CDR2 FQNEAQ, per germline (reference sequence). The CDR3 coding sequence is TGTGCCAGCAGCCAACAGGGGGGCACCGGGGAGCTGTTTTTT. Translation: CASSQQGGTGELFF.

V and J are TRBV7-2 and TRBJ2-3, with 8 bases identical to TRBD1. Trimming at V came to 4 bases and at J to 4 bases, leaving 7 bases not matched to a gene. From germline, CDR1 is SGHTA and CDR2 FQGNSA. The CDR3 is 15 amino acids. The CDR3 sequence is CASSSQGVGADTQYF. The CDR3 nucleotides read TGTGCCAGCAGCTCACAGGGGGTAGGCGCAGATACGCAGTATTTT.

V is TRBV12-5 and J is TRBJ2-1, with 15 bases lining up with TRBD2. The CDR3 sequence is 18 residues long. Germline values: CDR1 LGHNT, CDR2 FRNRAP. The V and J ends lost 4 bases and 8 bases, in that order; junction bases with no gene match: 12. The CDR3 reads CASGSNSGTSGRFDEQFF. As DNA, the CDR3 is TGTGCTAGTGGTTCCAACTCCGGGACTAGCGGGAGGTTCGATGAGCAGTTCTTC.